This T cell receptor (beta chain) was observed in a study of T cell responses to AZD1222 COVID-19 vaccine. Germline values: CDR1 SNHLY, CDR2 FYNNEI. The V end was cut by 5 bases, the J end by 0 bases, with 11 bases between. The CDR3 contains 15 residues. The study pooled second doses at about 4 or about 12 weeks. TCRdb keeps only in-frame clones here, not all; method: immunoSEQ multiplex PCR. The sample holds 110,000 to 150,000 clones, roughly 88% seen once. Comments on this clone: Its matching antigen is unknown.

Whole-study findings and limits: Nearly half of unique spike-specific TCRs reportedly avoided B.1.351 and B.1.1.7 mutated regions. Rises in breadth and depth of Spike-specific TCRs came after two AZD1222 doses. Most donors were white British and more were female, and clonal diversity was possibly underestimated.

This specimen consisted of peripheral blood, obtained 28 days after the second AZD1222 dose. V is TRBV2 and J is TRBJ1-3; D unresolved. This TCR derives from an adult who received the AZD1222 COVID-19 vaccine. The CDR3 spells CASSRLISSGNTIYF. DNA of the CDR3: TGTGCCAGCAGTCGGCTTATAAGCTCTGGAAACACCATATATTTT.